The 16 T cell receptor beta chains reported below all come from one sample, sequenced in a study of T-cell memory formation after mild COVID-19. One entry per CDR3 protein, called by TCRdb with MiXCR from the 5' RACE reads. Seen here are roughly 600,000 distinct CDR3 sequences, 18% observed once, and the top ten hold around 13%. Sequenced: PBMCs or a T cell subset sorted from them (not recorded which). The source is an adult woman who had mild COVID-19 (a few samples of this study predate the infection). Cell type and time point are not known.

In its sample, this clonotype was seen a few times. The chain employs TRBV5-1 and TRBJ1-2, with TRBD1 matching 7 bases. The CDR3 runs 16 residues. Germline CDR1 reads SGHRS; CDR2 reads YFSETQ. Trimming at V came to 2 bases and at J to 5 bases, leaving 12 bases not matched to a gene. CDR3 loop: CASSFGTEINQYGYTF. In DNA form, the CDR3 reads TGCGCCAGCAGCTTCGGGACAGAAATCAACCAATATGGCTACACCTTC.

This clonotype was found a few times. CDR3 loop: CSARVIPGAPDTQYF. The DNA for the CDR3 is TGCAGTGCTAGAGTCATTCCGGGGGCCCCAGATACGCAGTATTTT. The J gene is TRBJ2-3, the V gene TRBV20-1; either TRBD1 or TRBD2 may fit D (6 bases each). Germline assignment: CDR1 DFQATT and CDR2 SNEGSKA (reference sequence). V was cut by 1 base and J by 4 bases, with 15 bases left in between. CDR3 length: 15 residues.

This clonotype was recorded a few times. The CDR3 loop is CSASTGTGVYEQYF. The CDR3 DNA follows: TGCAGTGCTTCTACCGGGACAGGAGTCTACGAGCAGTACTTC. The chain joins TRBV20-1 to TRBJ2-7, with TRBD1 identical over 8 bases. Germline loops: CDR1 DFQATT, CDR2 SNEGSKA (reference sequence). V lost 5 bases, J lost 3 bases, and 9 bases stayed unmatched. The CDR3 contains 14 residues.

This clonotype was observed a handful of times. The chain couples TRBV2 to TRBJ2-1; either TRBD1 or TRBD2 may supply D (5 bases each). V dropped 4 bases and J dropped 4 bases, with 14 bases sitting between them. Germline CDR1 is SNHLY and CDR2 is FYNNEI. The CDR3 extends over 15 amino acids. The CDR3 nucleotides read TGTGCCAGCAGTGGTCTAGGTGGGGGATACAATGAGCAGTTCTTC. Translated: CASSGLGGGYNEQFF.

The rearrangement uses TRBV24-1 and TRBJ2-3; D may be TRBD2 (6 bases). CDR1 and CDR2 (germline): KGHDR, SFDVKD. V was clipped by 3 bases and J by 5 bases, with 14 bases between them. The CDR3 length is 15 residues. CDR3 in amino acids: CATSDRGETRDTQYF. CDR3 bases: TGTGCCACCAGTGATAGGGGAGAGACTAGAGATACGCAGTATTTT.

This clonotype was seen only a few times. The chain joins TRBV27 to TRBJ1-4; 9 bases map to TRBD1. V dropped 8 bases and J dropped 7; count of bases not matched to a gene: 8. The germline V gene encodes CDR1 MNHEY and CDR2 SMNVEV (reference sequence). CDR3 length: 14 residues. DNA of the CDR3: TGTGCCAGCTCCCCGAACAGGGGGCTTGAAAAACTGTTTTTT. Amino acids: CASSPNRGLEKLFF.

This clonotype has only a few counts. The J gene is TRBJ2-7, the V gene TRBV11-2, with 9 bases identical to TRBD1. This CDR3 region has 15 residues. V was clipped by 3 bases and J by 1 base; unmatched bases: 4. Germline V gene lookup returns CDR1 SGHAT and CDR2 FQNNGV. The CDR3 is CASSFDRGSSYEQYF. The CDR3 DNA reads TGTGCCAGCAGCTTCGACAGGGGGTCGTCCTACGAGCAGTACTTC.

CDR3 in DNA: TGTGCCAGCAGCTTAACCTCAGCAGGAGATACGCAGTATTTT. Residues: CASSLTSAGDTQYF. The chain carries TRBV7-6 and TRBJ2-3; unclear D gene. V lost 2 bases and J 5 bases, leaving 11 bases between the germline ends. This CDR3 is 14 amino acids long. Germline V gene data show CDR1 as SGHVS and CDR2 as FNYEAQ.

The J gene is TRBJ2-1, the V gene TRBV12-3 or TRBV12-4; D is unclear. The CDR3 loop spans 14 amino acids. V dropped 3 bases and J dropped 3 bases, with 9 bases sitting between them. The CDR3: CASSLSRNYNEQFF. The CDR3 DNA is TGTGCCAGCAGTTTGTCCAGGAACTACAATGAGCAGTTCTTC.

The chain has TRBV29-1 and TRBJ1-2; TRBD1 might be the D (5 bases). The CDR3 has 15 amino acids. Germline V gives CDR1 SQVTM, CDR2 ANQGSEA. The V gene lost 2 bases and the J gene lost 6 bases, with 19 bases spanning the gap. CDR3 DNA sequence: TGCAGCGTTGAAACCCCCGGCGGGGGGGAGAATGGCTACACCTTC. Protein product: CSVETPGGGENGYTF.

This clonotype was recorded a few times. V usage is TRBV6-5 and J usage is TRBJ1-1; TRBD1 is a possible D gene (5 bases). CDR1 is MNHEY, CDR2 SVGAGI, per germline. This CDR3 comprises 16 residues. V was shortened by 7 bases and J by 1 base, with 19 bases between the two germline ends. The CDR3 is CASITPVGRGNTEAFF. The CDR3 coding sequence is TGTGCCAGCATCACCCCGGTCGGGAGGGGGAACACTGAAGCTTTCTTT.

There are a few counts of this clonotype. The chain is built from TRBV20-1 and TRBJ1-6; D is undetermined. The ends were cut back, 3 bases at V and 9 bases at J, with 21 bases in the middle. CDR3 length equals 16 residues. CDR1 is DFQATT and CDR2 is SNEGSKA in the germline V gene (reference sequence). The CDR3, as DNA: TGCAGTGCTAGTAATGGGTTCCGGGTCGGGATTTCACCCCTCCACTTT. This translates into CSASNGFRVGISPLHF.

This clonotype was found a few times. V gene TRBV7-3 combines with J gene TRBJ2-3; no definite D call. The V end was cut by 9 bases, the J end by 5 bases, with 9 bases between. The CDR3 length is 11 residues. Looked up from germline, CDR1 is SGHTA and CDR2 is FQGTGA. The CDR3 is CARGFGDTQYF. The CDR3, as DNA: TGTGCCAGGGGGTTCGGAGATACGCAGTATTTT.

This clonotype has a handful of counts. CDR3 sequence: CAWGQLYNEQFF. CDR3 nucleotides: TGTGCCTGGGGACAGCTCTACAATGAGCAGTTCTTC. The chain combines TRBV30 with TRBJ2-1; possibly TRBD1 for D (6 bases). This CDR3 has 12 residues. V shed 5 bases and J shed 3 bases, with 8 bases lying between them. Germline V gene sequence: CDR1 GTSNPN, CDR2 SVGIG (reference sequence).

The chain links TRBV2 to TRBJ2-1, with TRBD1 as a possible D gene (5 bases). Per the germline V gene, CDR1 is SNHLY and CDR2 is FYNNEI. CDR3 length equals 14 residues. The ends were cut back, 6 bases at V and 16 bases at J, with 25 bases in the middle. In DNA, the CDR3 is TGTGCCAGCAGACCGAATGACGGAAGTTTGGGGCGTTTCTTC. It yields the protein CASRPNDGSLGRFF.

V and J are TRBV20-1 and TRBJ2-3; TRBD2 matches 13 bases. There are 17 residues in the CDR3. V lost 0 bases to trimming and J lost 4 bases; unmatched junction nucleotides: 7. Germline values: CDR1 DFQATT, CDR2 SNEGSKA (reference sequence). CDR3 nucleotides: TGCAGTGCTAGAGACCCCGGGACTAGCGGGACCCCAGATACGCAGTATTTT. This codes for CSARDPGTSGTPDTQYF.